The 23 T cell receptor beta chains presented below share a single source sample, sequenced in a study of T cell repertoires in cytomegalovirus infection. In TCRdb, the reads were re-called with MiXCR into one record per CDR3 protein. Found here are 250,000 or so distinct CDR3 sequences, approximately 13% of them singletons; the top ten hold about 1.5%. The sequencing input was PBMCs. The receptor set was obtained from a human donor in good health (CMV status not recorded). Some clones in this sample may be carry-over from other donors' samples.

CDR3 residues: CASSYSAGPNYGYTF. CDR3 nucleotides: TGTGCCAGCAGTTACTCAGCGGGTCCCAACTATGGCTACACCTTC. The chain uses TRBV6-6 and TRBJ1-2, with no clear D. Germline V gene sequence: CDR1 MNHNY, CDR2 SVGAGI (reference sequence). CDR3 size: 15 residues. The V end lost 0 bases, the J end lost 2 bases, and 10 bases lay between the germline ends.

A word on this clonotype: A much larger clone sits a single nucleotide away, making a read error possible. The V and J genes are TRBV7-2 and TRBJ1-2, with 11 positions matching TRBD1. CDR1 and CDR2 (germline): SGHTA, FQGNSA. The CDR3 runs to 14 residues. Unmatched junction bases numbered 6, after V lost 8 bases and J lost 4 bases. The CDR3 region is CASGRDRGAYGYTF. In DNA form, the CDR3 reads TGTGCCAGCGGACGGGACAGGGGGGCCTATGGCTACACCTTC.

The sample holds many counts of this clonotype. The gene calls are TRBV7-2 and TRBJ2-3, with 9 bases aligning to TRBD2. The germline CDR1 and CDR2 sequences are SGHTA and FQGNSA. The CDR3 has 18 amino acids. The J segment lost 2 bases and the V segment lost 1 base, leaving 10 bases of the junction unmatched. CDR3 coding DNA: TGTGCCAGCAGCTTAGTGGCCCGGAGCGGGGGGCCCACAGATACGCAGTATTTT. Encoded protein: CASSLVARSGGPTDTQYF.

The V gene is TRBV19, the J gene TRBJ2-1; D gene ambiguous. This CDR3 comprises 17 residues. CDR1 LNHDA and CDR2 SQIVND come from the germline V gene (reference sequence). The V gene lost 4 bases and the J gene lost 5 bases, with 21 bases spanning the gap. The CDR3 nucleotides are TGTGCCAGTAGTACGTACCGCAACATGCGTCCCCACAATGAGCAGTTCTTC. It encodes CASSTYRNMRPHNEQFF.

At least ten counts were recorded for this clonotype. This chain connects TRBV6-2 or TRBV6-3 to TRBJ1-5, with D uncertain. The germline V and J ends were trimmed by 5 bases and 6 bases, with 14 bases remaining between them. The CDR3 extends over 14 amino acids. In germline, CDR1 is MNHEY, CDR2 SVGEGT. This chain's CDR3 is CASSQNSYVQPQHF. CDR3 DNA: TGTGCCAGCAGTCAAAACAGTTACGTTCAGCCCCAGCATTTT.

This clonotype was observed a handful of times. The chain links TRBV15 to TRBJ1-2, with D tentatively TRBD1 (5 bases). CDR1 is LNHNV, CDR2 YYDKDF, per germline (reference sequence). V lost 0 bases, J lost 5 bases, and 13 bases lay in between. The CDR3 is 15 amino acids. As DNA, the CDR3 is TGTGCCACCAGCAGAGATCCGGGGGAGGCTTATGGCTACACCTTC. Amino acid sequence: CATSRDPGEAYGYTF.

In this sample, this clonotype turned up many times. This sequence joins TRBV19 and TRBJ2-5; tentative D call: TRBD1 (6 bases). The germline V gene encodes CDR1 LNHDA and CDR2 SQIVND (reference sequence). This CDR3 is built from 16 residues. The germline V and J ends were trimmed by 0 bases and 2 bases, with 13 bases remaining between them. The CDR3: CASSIDPGTNQETQYF. The CDR3 coding sequence is TGTGCCAGTAGTATAGATCCCGGGACAAATCAAGAGACCCAGTACTTC.

This clonotype was counted many times. The gene calls are TRBV7-2 and TRBJ1-6; D not resolved. The CDR3 contains 18 residues. Trimming removed 2 bases at V and 0 bases at J, with 14 bases between. In germline, CDR1 is SGHTA, CDR2 FQGNSA. The CDR3 protein is CASSLRAGPDSYNSPLHF. CDR3 DNA sequence: TGTGCCAGCAGCTTAAGGGCAGGCCCTGACTCCTATAATTCACCCCTCCACTTT. The complete variable domain, with remaining parts taken from reference TRBV7-2 and TRBJ1-6, reads GAGVSQSPSNKVTEKGKDVELRCDPISGHTALYWYRQSLGQGLEFLIYFQGNSAPDKSGLPSDRFSAERTGGSVSTLTIQRTQQEDSAVYLCASSLRAGPDSYNSPLHFGNGTRLTVT.

This clonotype was counted many times. The V gene is TRBV7-8, the J gene TRBJ2-1; 8 bases line up with TRBD2. Germline CDR1 SGHVS, CDR2 FQNEAQ. V trimming: 5 bases; J trimming: 6 bases; junction bases outside the gene matches: 6. The length of the CDR3 is 14 residues. CDR3 bases: TGTGCCAGCAGCCCGCGGGAGGTCACCAATGAGCAGTTCTTC. Its translation is CASSPREVTNEQFF.

This clonotype occurred a few times. The chain is built from TRBV29-1 and TRBJ2-7, with D possibly matching TRBD2 (6 bases). Germline-derived CDR1 and CDR2 are SQVTM and ANQGSEA. The ends were cut back, 1 base at V and 4 bases at J, with 17 bases in the middle. This CDR3 contains 15 residues. The CDR3 bases are TGCAGCGTTGAAGTCCCGGGAGACAGCACTTACGAGCAGTACTTC. Protein: CSVEVPGDSTYEQYF.

This clonotype was observed a few times. CDR3 bases: TGTGCCAGTGGCATCAAAGTAGGAGAAATGGTTCGCGCTTTCTTT. This codes for CASGIKVGEMVRAFF. The chain joins TRBV19 to TRBJ1-1; D unclear. Trimming took 8 bases from V and 11 from J, leaving 27 bases between them. The CDR3 loop spans 15 amino acids. Germline V CDR1 and CDR2: LNHDA, SQIVND (reference sequence).

In this sample, this clonotype turned up many times. The rearrangement links TRBV7-2 to TRBJ2-7, with D unclear. Trimming removed 5 bases at V and 6 bases at J, with 11 bases between. Per the germline V gene, CDR1 is SGHTA and CDR2 is FQGNSA. The CDR3 runs 12 residues. CDR3 coding DNA: TGTGCCAGCAGCCTGGCAGTCCGCGAGCAGTACTTC. This codes for CASSLAVREQYF.

Turning to this clonotype: A much larger clone is a single base away; this may be a read error. The conserved phenylalanine or tryptophan is not found at the CDR3 terminus, so this likely reflects a read error. It is unclear where the CDR3 begins or ends on the DNA, so no DNA is shown, and the CDR3 is as TCRdb lists it. This chain uses TRBV7-8 with TRBJ2-1; the table's D call, TRBD1, has no DNA check behind it. The CDR3 spans 15 residues, counting both ends. CDR1 is SGHVS, CDR2 FQNEAQ, per germline. CDR3 sequence reads: CASRPWDSVRPLGFV.

This clonotype showed up many times. The genes are TRBV7-8 and TRBJ2-3; D remains ambiguous. The germline V gene has CDR1 SGHVS and CDR2 FQNEAQ. This CDR3 region has 15 residues. Trimming removed 4 bases at V and 1 base at J, with 12 bases between. CDR3 in amino acids: CASSYQSQRTDTQYF. The CDR3 bases are TGTGCCAGCAGCTACCAGAGCCAACGCACAGATACGCAGTATTTT.

This clonotype was seen at least ten times. The chain carries TRBV7-6 and TRBJ2-1; 7 bases align to TRBD2. J was trimmed by 3 bases and V by 5 bases; bases with no gene match: 10. Germline CDR1 is SGHVS and CDR2 is FNYEAQ. The CDR3 is 16 amino acids. The CDR3 loop reads CASSQEGRAGYNEQFF. CDR3 nucleotides: TGTGCCAGCAGCCAAGAAGGGAGGGCGGGCTACAATGAGCAGTTCTTC.

This clonotype was recorded many times. The V and J genes are TRBV15 and TRBJ1-5; D not certain. Trimming removed 1 base from V and 7 bases from J, with 11 bases in between. This CDR3 is 14 amino acids long. The germline V gene encodes CDR1 LNHNV and CDR2 YYDKDF (reference sequence). CDR3 sequence: CATSRGAREQPQHF. CDR3 coding DNA: TGTGCCACCAGCAGAGGGGCTCGGGAGCAGCCCCAGCATTTT.

This clonotype was observed a few times. The chain couples TRBV5-4 to TRBJ2-6, with D perhaps TRBD1 (6 bases). Germline CDR1 is SGHNT and CDR2 is YYREEE (reference sequence). This CDR3 spans 16 amino acids. Trimming took 5 bases from V and 1 from J, leaving 13 bases between them. CDR3 region: CASRRGSQSGANVLTF. In nucleotides, the CDR3 is TGTGCCAGCAGAAGGGGGTCCCAATCTGGGGCCAACGTCCTGACTTTC.

This clonotype was seen more than once but under ten times. The gene calls are TRBV19 and TRBJ1-1; TRBD1 matches at 7 bases. The CDR3 length is 15 residues. The germline CDR1 and CDR2 sequences are LNHDA and SQIVND (reference sequence). Trimming cost V 6 bases and J 1 base; bases outside gene matches: 8. As DNA, the CDR3 is TGTGCCAGTAGAGGGATGGGACAGCAGAACACTGAAGCTTTCTTT. Its translation: CASRGMGQQNTEAFF. Full variable domain (rest looked up from reference TRBV19 and TRBJ1-1): DGGITQSPKYLFRKEGQNVTLSCEQNLNHDAMYWYRQDPGQGLRLIYYSQIVNDFQKGDIAEGYSVSREKKESFPLTVTSAQKNPTAFYLCASRGMGQQNTEAFFGQGTRLTVV.

The table lists this clonotype with many counts. The chain recombines TRBV7-2 with TRBJ2-1; D not certain. This CDR3 is built from 13 residues. Trimming shortened V by 2 bases and J by 9 bases, and 11 bases separated the two germline ends. Germline lookup yields CDR1 SGHTA and CDR2 FQGNSA. The CDR3 spells CASSLWVAAEQFF. The CDR3 bases are TGTGCCAGCAGCTTATGGGTGGCGGCTGAGCAGTTCTTC.

In this sample, this clonotype turned up a few times. The CDR3 DNA sequence: TGTGCCAGCAGCTTAATCGGTCAGCCCCAGCATTTT. Translation gives CASSLIGQPQHF. This chain links TRBV7-2 with TRBJ1-5; D ambiguous. Germline CDR1 reads SGHTA; CDR2 reads FQGNSA. The CDR3 runs 12 residues. V was pared by 2 bases and J by 6 bases, with 5 bases between.

Many counts were recorded for this clonotype. J is TRBJ2-7 and V is TRBV12-3 or TRBV12-4; possible D gene TRBD1, 6 bases. The CDR3 has 13 residues. Trimming left V 4 bases short and J 7 bases short, with 14 bases between. The CDR3 spells CASSWDTAREQYF. The CDR3 DNA sequence: TGTGCCAGCAGTTGGGACACCGCCCGGGAGCAGTACTTC.

This clonotype was counted between two and nine times. The chain links TRBV20-1 to TRBJ2-5; 11 bases map to TRBD1. The CDR3 sequence is 17 residues long. J gave up 1 base and V 1 base, and 8 bases lay outside the gene matches. Germline CDR1 reads DFQATT; CDR2 reads SNEGSKA (reference sequence). The CDR3 nucleotides read TGCAGTGCTAGAGTATCGGGACAGGGGGTGCTCCAAGAGACCCAGTACTTC. It is translated as CSARVSGQGVLQETQYF.

V and J are TRBV29-1 and TRBJ1-3; unclear D gene. Deletions cut 3 bases from V and 4 bases from J, with 7 bases between. The germline gives CDR1 SQVTM, CDR2 ANQGSEA. The CDR3 extends over 12 amino acids. The CDR3 bases are TGCAGCGTTGATACAAGCGGAAACACCATATATTTT. Its protein product is CSVDTSGNTIYF.